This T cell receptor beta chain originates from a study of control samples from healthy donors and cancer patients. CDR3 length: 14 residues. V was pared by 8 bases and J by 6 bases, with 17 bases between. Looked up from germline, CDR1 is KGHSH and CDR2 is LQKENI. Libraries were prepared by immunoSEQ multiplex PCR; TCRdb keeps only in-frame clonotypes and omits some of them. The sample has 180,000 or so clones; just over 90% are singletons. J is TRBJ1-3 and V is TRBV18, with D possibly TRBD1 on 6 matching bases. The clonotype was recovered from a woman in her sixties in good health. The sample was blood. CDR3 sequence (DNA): TGTGCCAGCCTGGCTACGAGGGGGGAAAACACCATATATTTT. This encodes CASLATRGENTIYF.